The clone carrying this TCR beta chain occurred a few times. The antigen is not known. The Oncomine TCR Beta short-read assay sequenced DNA from cultured CD4+ T cells. TCRdb reanalysed the PCR reads using MiXCR and keeps one entry per CDR3 protein. The profile shows around 20,000 distinct CDR3 sequences, 25% to 40% of them singletons. These data come from a study of vaccination and CD4 T cells after COVID-19. Overall study context: There were two doses of either BNT162b2 or mRNA-1273 vaccine given to participants. Drawing of post-COVID samples took place a median about 94 days after diagnosis (range 35 to 161).

Treatment noted: approximately nine-day PBMC culture with coronavirus spike peptide pools or control peptides (ViraFEST assay). Germline V gene data show CDR1 as MNHNS and CDR2 as SASEGT. Trimming took off 6 bases at V and 4 bases at J, with 12 bases between the two ends. The CDR3 contains 13 residues. This chain connects TRBV6-1 to TRBJ2-5, with D tentatively TRBD2 (6 bases). The sequenced sample was cultured CD4+ T cells from blood. The TCR was taken from a human donor with COVID-19. In DNA, the CDR3 is TGTGCCAGCAGCTTATGGCGGGGAGAGACCCAGTACTTC. This gives the protein CASSLWRGETQYF.